This T cell receptor (beta chain) was identified in a study of blood T cell repertoires in COVID-19. About the research overall: The samples span acute and convalescent COVID-19 from the United States, Italy and Spain. PBMCs, B-cell-depleted T cells, or T cells were the source of the cDNA or gDNA that made up the material.

In germline, CDR1 is MDHEN, CDR2 SYDVKM. The CDR3 is 16 amino acids. Trimming removed 8 bases from V and 0 bases from J, with 17 bases in between. In the original workflow: Estimates of nucleated cell counts were drawn from the amplification of reference gene primers. Libraries were prepared by immunoSEQ multiplex PCR; TCRdb keeps only in-frame clonotypes and omits some of them. D and trimming were read from the DNA, whereas the V and J calls and clone size are those reported in that table. Among around 200,000 clones listed, around 90% were seen once. Specimen: peripheral blood. This chain connects TRBV28 to TRBJ1-5; perhaps TRBD1 as D (6 bases). This sequence originates from a man between 50 and 59 years old with acute or convalescent COVID-19. The chain's CDR3 is CASGTGTRYSNQPQHF. CDR3 coding DNA: TGTGCCAGCGGTACCGGGACAAGATATAGCAATCAGCCCCAGCATTTT.